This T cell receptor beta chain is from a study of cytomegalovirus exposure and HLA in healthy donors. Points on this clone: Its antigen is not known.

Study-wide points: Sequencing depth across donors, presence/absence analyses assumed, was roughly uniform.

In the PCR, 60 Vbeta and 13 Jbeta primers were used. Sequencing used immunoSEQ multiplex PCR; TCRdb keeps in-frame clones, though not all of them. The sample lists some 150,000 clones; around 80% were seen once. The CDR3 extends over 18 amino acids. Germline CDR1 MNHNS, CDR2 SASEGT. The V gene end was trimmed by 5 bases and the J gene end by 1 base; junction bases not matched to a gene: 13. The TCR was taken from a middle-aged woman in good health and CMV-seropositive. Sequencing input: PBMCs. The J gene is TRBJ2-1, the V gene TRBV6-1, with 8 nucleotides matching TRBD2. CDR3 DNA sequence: TGTGCCAGCAGTCAAGTCCGGCTAACGGGAGGGTCCTACAATGAGCAGTTCTTC. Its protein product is CASSQVRLTGGSYNEQFF.